Here is one TCR beta chain with its context. The antigen is undetermined. The time point was: patch test 1, 2 weeks after DPC sensitization. Treatment described: therapeutic diphenylcyclopropenone sensitization with weekly scalp DPC. Unseparated into fractions, whole blood served as the source from which total RNA was extracted. TCRdb re-called the RACE reads with MiXCR, one entry per CDR3 protein. This repertoire shows approximately 350,000 distinct CDR3 sequences, under 8% found once; its top ten account for 8.4%. The data are from a study of human T cells and chemical hapten exposure. Study-wide findings and caveats: There was no change with DPC sensitization in TCRs above 1 in 1000 frequency. Clustering by CDR3 similarity yielded significantly more large clusters from expanded TCRs than controls.

V dropped 7 bases and J dropped 10 bases, with 16 bases sitting between them. The CDR3 totals 11 residues. Germline loops: CDR1 SQVTM, CDR2 ANQGSEA. The input for sequencing was whole blood, taken in connection with sensitization to the hapten diphenylcyclopropenone (DPC). The V gene is TRBV29-1, the J gene TRBJ1-1; perhaps TRBD1 as D (6 bases). The receptor comes from a woman aged 18-29 years with alopecia areata. Some clones in this sample may be carry-over from other donors' samples. The CDR3 DNA reads TGCAGCGCACACACAGGGACCGGAGCTTTCTTT. Translating gives CSAHTGTGAFF. Variable domain in full (rest from reference TRBV29-1 and TRBJ1-1): SAVISQKPSRDICQRGTSLTIQCQVDSQVTMMFWYRQQPGQSLTLIATANQGSEATYESGFVIDKFPISRPNLTFSTLTVSNMSPEDSSIYLCSAHTGTGAFFGQGTRLTVV.